A selection of T cell receptor beta chains follows, all from one sample in a study of T cells in Graves' hyperthyroidism and ophthalmopathy. One entry per CDR3 protein, called by TCRdb with MiXCR from the multiplex PCR reads. The repertoire holds roughly 24,000 distinct CDR3 sequences, 40% to 55% seen once, with 9% to 12% in the top ten. The specimen was blood. These receptors originate from a woman aged 30 to 39 with Graves' hyperthyroidism. CDR3s leave out the opening cysteine and the closing phenylalanine or tryptophan. The order of the fields is J gene, V gene, CDR3 protein.

TRBJ2-1 TRBV19 ASSIGASSYNEQF
TRBJ2-3 TRBV2 ASSKTSVSYNEQY
TRBJ2-7 TRBV3-1 ASSQGRGEQY
TRBJ2-3 TRBV20-1 SARDFGLAEDTQY
TRBJ2-3 TRBV2 ASSVWGQGVTDTQY
TRBJ1-1 TRBV5-8 ASSLALGAMNTEAF
TRBJ2-1 TRBV27 ASSLLGGGVYNEQF
TRBJ2-1 TRBV2 ASSLTSGAYNEQF
TRBJ1-5 TRBV24-1 ATSDPQGNQPQH
TRBJ2-1 TRBV2 ASKWDSGRPSSYNEQF
TRBJ2-3 TRBV5-1 ASSFGQSTDTQY
TRBJ2-7 TRBV3-1 ASSLSYEQY
TRBJ2-1 TRBV9 ASTPGTSGINEQF
TRBJ2-1 TRBV28 ASRQAGGGNEQF
TRBJ2-1 TRBV20-1 SAPWLAGGDYNEQF
TRBJ2-1 TRBV20-1 SALRDQSYNEQF
TRBJ2-5 TRBV24-1 ATSDPGTGAEETQY
TRBJ1-4 TRBV20-1 SARPPDGGLEKLF
TRBJ2-3 TRBV5-5 ASSLLSGTDTQY
TRBJ2-7 TRBV6-1 ASSETVGAEHHEQY
TRBJ1-1 TRBV10-1 ASSDQNTEAF
TRBJ2-7 TRBV20-1 SARGLGTESYEQY
TRBJ2-3 TRBV20-1 SQKTNTDTQY
TRBJ1-2 TRBV29-1 SENRVPYGYT
TRBJ2-1 TRBV7-9 ASSSTPGLAGGGHNEQF
TRBJ1-6 TRBV19 ASSIGTVNSPLH
TRBJ1-1 TRBV20-1 SARDKGTNTRRAF
TRBJ1-1 TRBV28 ASSLQAGTEAF
TRBJ2-3 TRBV9 ASSLGGGISTDTQY
TRBJ1-2 TRBV25-1 ASSAYRDGYT
TRBJ2-2 TRBV10-3 AISGENTGELF
TRBJ1-4 TRBV29-1 SVDVGGSPLGSNEKLF
TRBJ2-1 TRBV10-3 AISESGGQF
TRBJ1-1 TRBV25-1 ASSEGGQLNTEAF
TRBJ2-7 TRBV11-3 ASSHRDNPYEQY
TRBJ1-2 TRBV29-1 SVEHTGTGTGYT
TRBJ1-1 TRBV12-3/TRBV12-4 ASTISPGRGMNTEAF